The clone carrying this T cell receptor beta chain was seen a single time. V gave up 0 bases and J gave up 7 bases, with 4 bases separating them. CDR1 and CDR2 (germline): MNHNY, SVGAGI (reference sequence). This CDR3 region has 11 residues. Seattle participants joined during active infection and were tracked over time. The data were obtained in a study of blood T cell repertoires in COVID-19. Overall study: The United States, Italy and Spain were the sources of the acute and convalescent COVID-19 samples.

Per the original methods: Amplified reference gene primers provided the basis for estimating nucleated cell counts. Some clones are missing from TCRdb's copy, which holds only in-frame ones; the method was immunoSEQ multiplex PCR. For V, J and clone size, that table is used; D and trimming come from the DNA. The data contain 150,000 or so clones, around 91% of them seen just once; the ten biggest clones take up around 15%. This receptor was obtained from a man between 18 and 29 years old with COVID-19, enrolled during active disease. This chain joins TRBV6-6 and TRBJ2-7; D is uncertain. Sequencing was done on a sample of peripheral blood. The CDR3 bases are TGTGCCAGCAGTTACTCCTTAGAGCAGTACTTC. Residues: CASSYSLEQYF.